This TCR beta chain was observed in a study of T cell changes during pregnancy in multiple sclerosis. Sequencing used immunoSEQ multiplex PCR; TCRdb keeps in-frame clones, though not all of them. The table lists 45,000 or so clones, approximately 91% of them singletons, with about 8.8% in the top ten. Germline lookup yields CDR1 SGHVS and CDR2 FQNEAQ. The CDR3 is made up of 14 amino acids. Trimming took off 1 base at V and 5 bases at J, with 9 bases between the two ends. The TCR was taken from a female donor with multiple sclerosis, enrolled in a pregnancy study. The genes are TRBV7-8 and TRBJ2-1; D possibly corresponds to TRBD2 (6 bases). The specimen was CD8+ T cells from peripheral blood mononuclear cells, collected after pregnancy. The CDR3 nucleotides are TGTGCCAGCAGCTTAGGGGGGACTCACAATGAGCAGTTCTTC. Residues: CASSLGGTHNEQFF. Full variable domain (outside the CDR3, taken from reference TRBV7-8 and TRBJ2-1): GAGVSQSPRYKVAKRGQDVALRCDPISGHVSLFWYQQALGQGPEFLTYFQNEAQLDKSGLPSDRFFAERPEGSVSTLKIQRTQQEDSAVYLCASSLGGTHNEQFFGPGTRLTVL.